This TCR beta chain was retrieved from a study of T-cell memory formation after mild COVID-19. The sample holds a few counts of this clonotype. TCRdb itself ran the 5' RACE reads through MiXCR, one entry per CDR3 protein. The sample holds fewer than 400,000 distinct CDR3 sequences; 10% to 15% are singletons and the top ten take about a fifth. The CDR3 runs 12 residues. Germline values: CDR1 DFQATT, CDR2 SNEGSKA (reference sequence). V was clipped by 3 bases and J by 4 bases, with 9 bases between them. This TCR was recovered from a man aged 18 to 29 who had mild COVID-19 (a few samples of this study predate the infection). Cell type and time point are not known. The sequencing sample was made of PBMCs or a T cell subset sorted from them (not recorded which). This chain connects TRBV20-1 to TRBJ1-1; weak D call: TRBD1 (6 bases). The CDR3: CSARAGVTEAFF. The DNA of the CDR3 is TGCAGTGCTAGGGCAGGGGTCACTGAAGCTTTCTTT.